This TCR beta chain comes out of a study of T cell repertoires and HLA-DP antigens. Assay: immunoSEQ multiplex PCR; the TCRdb copy retains only in-frame clones and omits some. The table lists fewer than 75,000 clones, around 80% of them singletons. This clone has more than one count but fewer than ten. Antigen: not known. V gave up 5 bases and J gave up 6 bases, with 16 bases separating them. CDR3 length: 14 amino acids. CDR1 is SGHAT, CDR2 FQNNGV, per germline. The TCR originated in a man aged 60-69 years in good health and CMV-seronegative. The rearrangement joins TRBV11-2 to TRBJ1-1, with D maybe TRBD1 (5 bases). Input material: CD4+ T cells from PBMCs. The CDR3 DNA reads as TGTGCCAGCAGCCCTAAGGGACCAAACTCTGAAGCTTTCTTT. Amino acid sequence: CASSPKGPNSEAFF. Using reference TRBV11-2 and TRBJ1-1 for the parts outside the CDR3, the full variable domain is EAGVAQSPRYKIIEKRQSVAFWCNPISGHATLYWYQQILGQGPKLLIQFQNNGVVDDSQLPKDRFSAERLKGVDSTLKIQPAKLEDSAVYLCASSPKGPNSEAFFGQGTRLTVV.